Reported below is one TCR beta chain. TCRdb's table, derived via immunoSEQ multiplex PCR, lists solely in-frame clones and lacks some. The table records 110,000 to 150,000 clones, roughly 92% of them present only once. CDR1 and CDR2 (germline): SGHNT, YENEEA. There are 16 residues in the CDR3. The V segment lost 5 bases and the J segment 3 bases; nucleotides outside the gene matches: 5. This record belongs to a study of control samples from healthy donors and cancer patients. The J gene is TRBJ1-3, the V gene TRBV11-3; 12 positions agree with TRBD1. Material: blood. This clonotype was obtained from a man aged 30 to 45 in good health. CDR3 region: CASSPGTGGFGNTIYF. In DNA, the CDR3 is TGTGCCAGCAGCCCCGGGACAGGGGGCTTTGGAAACACCATATATTTT.